What follows describes a single TCR beta chain. Its antigen is not identified. At the time of sampling, donors were nominally healthy, though unrecorded immune exposures were likely. The primer mix had 60 Vbeta and 13 Jbeta primers. Profiled with immunoSEQ multiplex PCR; TCRdb holds only in-frame clones, not every one. The profile covers about 210,000 clones, with roughly 79% appearing a single time and approximately 1.8% taken by the ten largest. The CDR3 consists of 13 residues. Germline V CDR1 and CDR2: GTSNPN, SVGIG (reference sequence). J gave up 7 bases and V 5 bases, and 8 bases lay outside the gene matches. This record belongs to a study of cytomegalovirus exposure and HLA in healthy donors. General study points: Presence/absence analyses treated sequencing depth as roughly uniform across donors. In a later analysis, a missense DCLRE1C variant was linked to TCR beta V- and J-gene trimming.

Specimen: PBMCs. The chain employs TRBV30 and TRBJ1-2; 9 bases are a match to TRBD1. The sequence was obtained from a male donor in good health and CMV-seronegative. CDR3 DNA sequence: TGTGCCTGGGGACCGGGACAGGGACTTGGCTACACCTTC. Its protein is CAWGPGQGLGYTF.